This note documents a single TCR beta chain sequence. This receptor's antigen is unknown. No much larger clone exists at a distance of one base, and base qualities are not known. V is trimmed back by 3 bases and J by 3 bases, and the junction contains 2 bases that no gene match accounts for. The CDR3 measures 13 amino acids from cysteine to phenylalanine. Only CDR3 DNA remains: 39 bases, in frame from the first base. Based on the germline V gene, the CDR1 and CDR2 sequences are MDHEN and SYDVKM. The data are from a study of cytomegalovirus exposure and HLA in healthy donors (dated by TCRdb to 2015 to 2018). Study-wide context: The 500 to 800 repertoires of the first cohort and the approximately 130 validation repertoires were produced on the same platform, according to a later analysis. The study aimed to test whether signatures of past pathogen exposure could be identified by cataloging public T cell receptors. Besides the first cohort of roughly 640 subjects, a separate validation cohort made up of 90 to 150 different subjects was used. The study combined high-throughput TCR immunosequencing, statistical association of individual TCRs with disease status, and machine learning to predict cytomegalovirus infection status.

The investigation overall reported the following: All 120 or so repertoires were used to score co-occurrence in the validation cohort in a later analysis, because that analysis had no HLA typing for the cohort. While some public TCRs were present in many individuals, most TCR sequences turned up only very rarely across donors. Cytomegalovirus status was reported to be diagnosed by the classifier with high specificity and sensitivity in both the original and validation cohorts. A total of 150 to 200 TCR beta chains were listed by the study as associated with cytomegalovirus. The authors suggested that the approach could potentially be generalized to other disease states and immunological phenotypes. Of the cluster scores, 85% to 95% were above 0 in a later analysis, which found that TCRs clustered in the first cohort also tended to co-occur in the 110 or so validation repertoires. Three of the identified cytomegalovirus-associated TCR beta chains were confirmed in vitro to be specific for cytomegalovirus antigens.

Library method: the immunoSEQ multiplex PCR assay. The study's own analysis went as follows. A statistical classification framework was built for diagnosing cytomegalovirus status from the catalog of TCR beta chain sequences. This is the immuneACCESS table as TCRdb keeps it, with only in-frame sequences that have V and J called. A part of the clones is gone; compared with another copy, unresolved V genes explain less than half, and the rest is unexplained. The V and J calls and clone size come from that table; D and trimming were worked out from the DNA. For this sample there are some 250,000 clones; approximately 83% appear just once. The ten largest account for 1.2% of the sample. The donors belonged to the validation cohort of over a hundred subjects, which was separate from the approximately 700-subject first cohort.

The rearrangement combines TRBV28 with TRBJ2-7; 7 of the junction bases match TRBD2. Specimen: PBMCs. The receptor comes from a woman aged 30 to 39 in good health and CMV-seropositive. The CDR3 region has the sequence CASSFGGSYEQYF. The nucleotide sequence reads TGTGCCAGCAGTTTTGGCGGGAGCTACGAGCAGTACTTC. The full variable domain, completed from the reference TRBV28 and TRBJ2-7 proteins outside the CDR3, reads DVKVTQSSRYLVKRTGEKVFLECVQDMDHENMFWYRQDPGLGLRLIYFSYDVKMKEKGDIPEGYSVSREKKERFSLILESASTNQTSMYLCASSFGGSYEQYFGPGTRLTVT.